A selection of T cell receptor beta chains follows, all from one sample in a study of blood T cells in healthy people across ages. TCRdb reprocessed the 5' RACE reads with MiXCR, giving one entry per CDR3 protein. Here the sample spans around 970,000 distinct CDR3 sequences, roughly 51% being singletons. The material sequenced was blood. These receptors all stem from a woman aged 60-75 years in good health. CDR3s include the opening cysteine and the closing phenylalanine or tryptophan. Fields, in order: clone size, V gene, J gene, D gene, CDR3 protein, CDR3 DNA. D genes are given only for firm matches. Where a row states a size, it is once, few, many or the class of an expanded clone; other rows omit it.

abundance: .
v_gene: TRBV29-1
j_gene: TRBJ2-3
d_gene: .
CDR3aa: CSVVHSTDTQYF
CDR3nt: TGCAGCGTTGTCCATAGCACAGATACGCAGTATTTT

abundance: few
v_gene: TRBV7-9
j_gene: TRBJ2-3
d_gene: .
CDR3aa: CASSSVKGWTDTQYF
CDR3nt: TGTGCCAGCAGCTCTGTAAAGGGGTGGACAGATACGCAGTATTTT

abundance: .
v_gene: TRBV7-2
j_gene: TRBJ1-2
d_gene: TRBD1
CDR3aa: CASSVIQGSAYGYTF
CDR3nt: TGTGCCAGCAGCGTGATACAGGGGTCGGCCTATGGCTACACCTTC

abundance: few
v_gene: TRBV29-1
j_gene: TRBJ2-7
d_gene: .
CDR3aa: CSVALASAYNEQYF
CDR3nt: TGCAGCGTCGCTCTAGCATCAGCCTACAATGAGCAGTACTTC

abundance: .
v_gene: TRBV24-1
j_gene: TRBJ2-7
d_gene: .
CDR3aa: CATSDTSTSYEQYF
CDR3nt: TGTGCCACCAGTGATACTAGCACATCCTACGAGCAGTACTTC

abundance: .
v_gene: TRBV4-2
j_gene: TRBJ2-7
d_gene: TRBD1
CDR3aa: CASSQTGGNYEQYF
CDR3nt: TGTGCCAGCAGCCAGACAGGGGGGAACTACGAGCAGTACTTC

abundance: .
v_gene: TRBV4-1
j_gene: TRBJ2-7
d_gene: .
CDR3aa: CASSPADTYEQYF
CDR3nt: TGCGCCAGCAGCCCTGCGGATACCTACGAGCAGTACTTC

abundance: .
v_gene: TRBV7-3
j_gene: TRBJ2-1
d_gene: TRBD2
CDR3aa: CASSMGLAADEQFF
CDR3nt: TGCGCCAGCAGCATGGGACTAGCAGCCGATGAGCAGTTCTTC

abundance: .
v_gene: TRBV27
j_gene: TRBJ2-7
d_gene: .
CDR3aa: CASSLSTREPAYVQYF
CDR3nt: TGTGCCAGCAGTTTATCGACTAGGGAGCCCGCCTATGTGCAGTACTTC

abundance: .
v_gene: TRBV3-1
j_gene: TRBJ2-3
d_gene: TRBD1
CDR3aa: CASSPAPTGPDTQYF
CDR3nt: TGTGCCAGCAGCCCAGCACCGACAGGGCCAGATACGCAGTATTTT

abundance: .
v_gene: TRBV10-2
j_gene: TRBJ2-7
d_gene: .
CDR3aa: CASSTWVNPRISTYEQYF
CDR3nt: TGCGCCAGCAGTACGTGGGTCAACCCGAGAATTTCTACCTACGAGCAGTACTTC

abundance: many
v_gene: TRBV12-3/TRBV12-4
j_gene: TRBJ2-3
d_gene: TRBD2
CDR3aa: CASSLVGRTDTQYF
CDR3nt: TGTGCCAGCAGTTTAGTCGGGAGGACAGATACGCAGTATTTT

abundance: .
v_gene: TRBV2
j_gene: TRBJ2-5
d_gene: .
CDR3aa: CASSQSGLNRETQYF
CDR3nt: TGTGCCAGCAGTCAATCCGGGCTGAATCGGGAGACCCAGTACTTC

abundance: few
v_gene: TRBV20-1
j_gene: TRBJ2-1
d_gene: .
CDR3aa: CSARDAVRRGAATNEQFF
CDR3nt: TGCAGTGCTAGAGATGCAGTGCGTAGGGGGGCTGCGACTAATGAGCAGTTCTTC

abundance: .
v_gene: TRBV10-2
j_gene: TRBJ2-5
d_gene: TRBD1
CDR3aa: CASSGTGGRNEQYF
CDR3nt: TGCGCCAGCAGTGGTACAGGGGGCAGGAATGAGCAGTACTTC

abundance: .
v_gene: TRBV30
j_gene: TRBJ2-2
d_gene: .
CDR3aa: CAWSVRWGRATSNTGELFF
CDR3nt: TGTGCCTGGAGTGTAAGGTGGGGCAGGGCTACTTCGAACACCGGGGAGCTGTTTTTT

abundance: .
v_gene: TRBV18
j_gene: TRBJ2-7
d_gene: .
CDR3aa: CASSPLGGDSYEQYF
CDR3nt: TGTGCCAGCTCACCACTTGGAGGGGACTCCTACGAGCAGTACTTC

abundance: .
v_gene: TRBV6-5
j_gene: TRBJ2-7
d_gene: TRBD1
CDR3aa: CASRDRVGDEQYF
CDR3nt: TGTGCCAGCAGGGACAGGGTGGGGGACGAGCAGTACTTC

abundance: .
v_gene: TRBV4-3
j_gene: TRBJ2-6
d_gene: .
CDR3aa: CASSQLGAGANVLTF
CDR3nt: TGCGCCAGCAGCCAACTGGGGGCTGGGGCCAACGTCCTGACTTTC

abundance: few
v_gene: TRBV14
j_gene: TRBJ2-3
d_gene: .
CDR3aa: CASSQAYPDTQYF
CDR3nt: TGTGCCAGCAGCCAAGCCTACCCAGATACGCAGTATTTT

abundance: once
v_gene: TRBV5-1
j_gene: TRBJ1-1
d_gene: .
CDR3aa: CASSMTGVNTEAFF
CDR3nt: TGCGCCAGCAGCATGACGGGGGTTAACACTGAAGCTTTCTTT

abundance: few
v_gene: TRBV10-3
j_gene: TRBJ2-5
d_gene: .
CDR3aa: CAISGSQGREQYF
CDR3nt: TGTGCCATCAGTGGATCACAGGGGCGGGAGCAGTACTTC

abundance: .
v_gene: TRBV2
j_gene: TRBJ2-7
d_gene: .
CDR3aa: CASYGGIGYEQYF
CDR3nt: TGTGCCAGTTACGGGGGAATCGGGTACGAGCAGTACTTC

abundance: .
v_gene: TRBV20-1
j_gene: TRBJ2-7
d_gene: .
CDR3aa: CSARAFAGSGEQYF
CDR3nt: TGCAGTGCTAGAGCTTTCGCGGGGTCGGGCGAGCAGTACTTC

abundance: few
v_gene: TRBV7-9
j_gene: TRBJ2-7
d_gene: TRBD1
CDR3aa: CASSVDRALDEQYF
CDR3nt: TGTGCCAGCAGCGTGGACAGGGCCCTTGACGAGCAGTACTTC

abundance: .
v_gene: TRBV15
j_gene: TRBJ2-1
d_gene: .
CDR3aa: CATSTRTEQFF
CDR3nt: TGTGCCACCAGTACCAGGACAGAGCAGTTCTTC

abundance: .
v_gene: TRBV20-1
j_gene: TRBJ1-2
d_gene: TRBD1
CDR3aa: CSARWDRRLVTF
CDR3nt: TGCAGTGCTAGGTGGGACAGGCGGTTGGTCACCTTC

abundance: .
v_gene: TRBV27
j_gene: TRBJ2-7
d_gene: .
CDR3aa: CASSPSTGESSYEQYF
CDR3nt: TGTGCCAGCAGTCCCTCGACGGGGGAAAGCTCCTACGAGCAGTACTTC

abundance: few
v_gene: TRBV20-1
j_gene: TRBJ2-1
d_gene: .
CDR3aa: CSARGEITELAYNEQFF
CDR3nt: TGCAGTGCTAGAGGTGAAATTACCGAGCTAGCCTACAATGAGCAGTTCTTC

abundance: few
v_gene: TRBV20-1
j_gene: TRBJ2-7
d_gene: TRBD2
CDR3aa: CSAPGGGSYEQYF
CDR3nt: TGCAGTGCTCCCGGAGGCGGGAGCTACGAGCAGTACTTC

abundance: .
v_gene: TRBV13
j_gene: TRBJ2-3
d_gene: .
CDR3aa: CASSLGMTDTQYF
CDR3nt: TGTGCCAGCAGCTTAGGCATGACAGATACGCAGTATTTT